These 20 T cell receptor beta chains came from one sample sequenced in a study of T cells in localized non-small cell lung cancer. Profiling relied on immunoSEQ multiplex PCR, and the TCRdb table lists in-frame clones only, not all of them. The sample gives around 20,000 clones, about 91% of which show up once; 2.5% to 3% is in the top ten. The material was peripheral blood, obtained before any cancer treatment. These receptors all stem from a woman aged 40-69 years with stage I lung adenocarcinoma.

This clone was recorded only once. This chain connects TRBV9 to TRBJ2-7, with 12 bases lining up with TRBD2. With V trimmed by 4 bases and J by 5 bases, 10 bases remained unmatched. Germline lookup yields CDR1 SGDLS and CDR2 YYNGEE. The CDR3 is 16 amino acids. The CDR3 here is CASSPRALAGGNEQYF. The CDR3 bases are TGTGCCAGCAGCCCCCGCGCACTAGCGGGGGGCAACGAGCAGTACTTC.

The CDR3 spells CASSLGTGGFNEQFF. DNA for the CDR3: TGTGCCAGCAGCCTCGGGACAGGGGGCTTCAATGAGCAGTTCTTC. V usage is TRBV11-3 and J usage is TRBJ2-1, with 12 bases that match TRBD1. The trim removed 5 bases at V and 6 bases at J, leaving 5 bases unmatched. The CDR3 runs 15 residues. Germline V gene lookup returns CDR1 SGHNT and CDR2 YENEEA. The whole variable domain, remainder taken from reference TRBV11-3 and TRBJ2-1, is EAGVVQSPRYKIIEKKQPVAFWCNPISGHNTLYWYLQNLGQGPELLIRYENEEAVDDSQLPKDRFSAERLKGVDSTLKIQPAELGDSAVYLCASSLGTGGFNEQFFGPGTRLTVL.

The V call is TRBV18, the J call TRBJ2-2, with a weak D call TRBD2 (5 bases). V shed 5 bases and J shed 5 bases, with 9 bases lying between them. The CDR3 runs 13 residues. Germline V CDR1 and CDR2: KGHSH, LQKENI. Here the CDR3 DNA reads TGTGCCAGCTCAGGGTCGGGGACCGGGGAGCTGTTTTTT. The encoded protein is CASSGSGTGELFF.

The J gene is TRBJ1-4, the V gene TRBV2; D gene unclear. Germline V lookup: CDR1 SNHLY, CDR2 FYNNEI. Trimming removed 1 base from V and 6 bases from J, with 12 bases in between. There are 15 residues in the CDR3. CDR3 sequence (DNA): TGTGCCAGCAGTGAAGGGCAGGTGGGGTATGAAAAACTGTTTTTT. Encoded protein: CASSEGQVGYEKLFF.

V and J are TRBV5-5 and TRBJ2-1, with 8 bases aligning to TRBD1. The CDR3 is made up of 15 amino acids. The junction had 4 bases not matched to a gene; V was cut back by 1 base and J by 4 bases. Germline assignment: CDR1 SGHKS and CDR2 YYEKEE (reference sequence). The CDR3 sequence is CASSLNRQGYNEQFF. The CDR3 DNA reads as TGTGCCAGCAGCTTGAATAGACAGGGGTACAATGAGCAGTTCTTC. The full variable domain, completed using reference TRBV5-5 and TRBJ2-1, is DAGVTQSPTHLIKTRGQQVTLRCSPISGHKSVSWYQQVLGQGPQFIFQYYEKEERGRGNFPDRFSARQFPNYSSELNVNALLLGDSALYLCASSLNRQGYNEQFFGPGTRLTVL.

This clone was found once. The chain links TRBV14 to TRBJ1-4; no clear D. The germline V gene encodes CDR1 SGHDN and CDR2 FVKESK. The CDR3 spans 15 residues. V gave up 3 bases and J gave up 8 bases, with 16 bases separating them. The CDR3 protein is CASSQARLTREKLFF. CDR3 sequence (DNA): TGTGCCAGCAGCCAGGCCAGGCTCACTCGAGAAAAACTGTTTTTT.

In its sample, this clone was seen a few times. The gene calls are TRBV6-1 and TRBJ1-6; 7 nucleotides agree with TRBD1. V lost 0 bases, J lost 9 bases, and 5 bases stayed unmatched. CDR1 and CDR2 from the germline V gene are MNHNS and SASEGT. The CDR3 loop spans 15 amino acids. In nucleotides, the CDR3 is TGTGCCAGCAGTGAAGCGGGGACAGCTCCTTCACCCCTCCACTTT. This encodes CASSEAGTAPSPLHF.

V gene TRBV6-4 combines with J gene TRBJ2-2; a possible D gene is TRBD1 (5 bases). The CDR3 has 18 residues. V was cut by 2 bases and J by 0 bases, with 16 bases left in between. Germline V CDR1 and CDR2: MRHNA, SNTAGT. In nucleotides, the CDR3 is TGTGCCAGCAGTGACCCGACAGAAACCTCCGCGAACACCGGGGAGCTGTTTTTT. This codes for CASSDPTETSANTGELFF.

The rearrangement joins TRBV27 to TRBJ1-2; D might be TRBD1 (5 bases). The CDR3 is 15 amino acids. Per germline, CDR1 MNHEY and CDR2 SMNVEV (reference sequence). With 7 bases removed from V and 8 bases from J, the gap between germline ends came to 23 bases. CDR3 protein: CASNPNTGGSGGYTF. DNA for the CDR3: TGTGCCAGCAATCCCAACACGGGCGGCTCAGGGGGCTACACCTTC.

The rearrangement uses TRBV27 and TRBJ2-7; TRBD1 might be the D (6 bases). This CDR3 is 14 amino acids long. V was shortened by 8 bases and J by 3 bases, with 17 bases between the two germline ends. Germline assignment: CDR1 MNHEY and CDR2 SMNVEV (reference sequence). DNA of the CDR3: TGTGCCAGCGGGACCGGGACATTTTACTACGAGCAGTACTTC. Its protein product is CASGTGTFYYEQYF.

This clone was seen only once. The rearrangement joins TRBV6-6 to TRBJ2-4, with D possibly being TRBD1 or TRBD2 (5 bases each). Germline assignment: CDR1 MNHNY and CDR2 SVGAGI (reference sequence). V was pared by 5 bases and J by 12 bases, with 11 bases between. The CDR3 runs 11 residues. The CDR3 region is CASSPPGAQYF. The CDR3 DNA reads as TGTGCCAGCAGTCCCCCCGGGGCTCAGTACTTC.

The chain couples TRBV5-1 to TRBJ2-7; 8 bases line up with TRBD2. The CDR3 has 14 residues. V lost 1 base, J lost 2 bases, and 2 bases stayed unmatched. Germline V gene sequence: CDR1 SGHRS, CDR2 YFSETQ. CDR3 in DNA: TGCGCCAGCAGCTTGACTAGCGGTACCTACGAGCAGTACTTC. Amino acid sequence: CASSLTSGTYEQYF.

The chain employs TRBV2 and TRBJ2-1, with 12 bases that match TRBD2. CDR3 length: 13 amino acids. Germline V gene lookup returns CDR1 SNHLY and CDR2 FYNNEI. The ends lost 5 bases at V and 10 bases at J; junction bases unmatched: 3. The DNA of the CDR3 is TGTGCCAGCAGTAGGACTAGCGGGAACGAGCAGTTCTTC. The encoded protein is CASSRTSGNEQFF.

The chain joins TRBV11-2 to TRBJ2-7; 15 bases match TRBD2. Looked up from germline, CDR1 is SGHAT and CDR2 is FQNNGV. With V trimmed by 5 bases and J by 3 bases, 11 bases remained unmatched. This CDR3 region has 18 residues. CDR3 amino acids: CASSPGLAGGLSGYEQYF. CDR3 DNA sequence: TGTGCCAGCAGCCCGGGACTAGCGGGAGGTTTAAGTGGCTACGAGCAGTACTTC.

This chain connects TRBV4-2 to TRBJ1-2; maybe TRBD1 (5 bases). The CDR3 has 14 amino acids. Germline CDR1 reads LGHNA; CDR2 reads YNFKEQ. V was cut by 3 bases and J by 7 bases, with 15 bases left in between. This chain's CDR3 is CASSQDAGLSGYTF. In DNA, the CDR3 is TGTGCCAGCAGCCAGGATGCGGGACTTTCTGGCTACACCTTC.

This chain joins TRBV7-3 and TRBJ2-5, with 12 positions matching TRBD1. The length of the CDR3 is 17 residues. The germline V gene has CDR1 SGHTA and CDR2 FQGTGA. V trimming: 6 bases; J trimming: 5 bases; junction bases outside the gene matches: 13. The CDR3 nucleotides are TGTGCCAGCAGTCAATTTACCGGGACAGGGGGCTATGAGACCCAGTACTTC. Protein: CASSQFTGTGGYETQYF.

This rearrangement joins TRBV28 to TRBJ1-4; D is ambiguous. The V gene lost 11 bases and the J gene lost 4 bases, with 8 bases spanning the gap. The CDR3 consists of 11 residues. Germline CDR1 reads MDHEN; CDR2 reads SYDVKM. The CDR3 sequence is CASIGNEKLFF. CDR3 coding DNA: TGTGCCTCAATCGGTAATGAAAAACTGTTTTTT.

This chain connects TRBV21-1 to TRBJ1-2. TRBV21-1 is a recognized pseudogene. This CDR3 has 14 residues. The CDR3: CASSNERINYGYTF. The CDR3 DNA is TGTGCCAGCAGCAATGAAAGGATCAACTATGGCTACACCTTC.

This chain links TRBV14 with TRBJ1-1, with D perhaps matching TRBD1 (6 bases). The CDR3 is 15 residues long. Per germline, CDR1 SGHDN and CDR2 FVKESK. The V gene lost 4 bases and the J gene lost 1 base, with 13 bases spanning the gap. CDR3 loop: CASSPRGAANTEAFF. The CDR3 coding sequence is TGTGCCAGCAGCCCTCGGGGGGCCGCGAACACTGAAGCTTTCTTT.

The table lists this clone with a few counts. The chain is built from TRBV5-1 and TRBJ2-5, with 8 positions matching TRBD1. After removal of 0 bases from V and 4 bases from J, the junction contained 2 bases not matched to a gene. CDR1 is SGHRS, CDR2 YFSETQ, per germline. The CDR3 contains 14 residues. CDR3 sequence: CASSLATGVETQYF. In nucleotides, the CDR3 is TGCGCCAGCAGCTTGGCGACAGGGGTAGAGACCCAGTACTTC.